This passage covers 22 T cell receptor beta chains from one sample sequenced in a study of cytomegalovirus exposure and HLA in healthy donors (dated by TCRdb to 2017 to 2019). The library was obtained by the immunoSEQ multiplex PCR assay. For the multiplex PCR, a mixture combining 60 forward primers for TCR Vbeta segments and 13 reverse primers for TCR Jbeta segments was used. The clones in this table, taken by TCRdb from immuneACCESS, are in-frame only. Not every clone is retained; where verified, under half of the shortfall comes from an unresolved V gene, and the cause of the rest is unknown. The sample table shows 170,000 or so clones, and roughly four fifths are seen once. 3.1% of the sample is taken by the ten largest. The specimen was PBMCs. These receptors all stem from a woman in her thirties or forties in good health and CMV-seronegative.

A single count supports this clone. This chain connects TRBV18 to TRBJ2-5, with 7 bases matching TRBD2. Germline trimming cut 3 bases from V and 6 bases from J; bases unmatched to any gene: 10. This CDR3 has 15 residues. In germline, CDR1 is KGHSH, CDR2 LQKENI. Here the CDR3 reads CASSPGGEPTQTQYF. For the CDR3, the DNA is TGTGCCAGCTCACCGGGAGGGGAGCCCACTCAGACCCAGTACTTC.

The rearrangement joins TRBV7-8 to TRBJ1-5; the D is unclear. V lost 0 bases to trimming and J lost 1 base, with 19 bases between them. Germline CDR1 reads SGHVS; CDR2 reads FQNEAQ. The CDR3 loop spans 19 amino acids. The CDR3 loop reads CASSLAIRLFPASNQPQHF. Here the CDR3 DNA reads TGTGCCAGCAGCTTAGCGATCAGACTCTTCCCAGCGAGCAATCAGCCCCAGCATTTT.

The gene calls are TRBV11-2 and TRBJ2-5; 8 positions match TRBD2. With 4 bases clipped from V and 1 base from J, the junction kept 11 bases outside the gene matches. The CDR3 is 17 residues long. In germline, CDR1 is SGHAT, CDR2 FQNNGV. CDR3 sequence (DNA): TGTGCCAGCAGCTCCAAAGGGAGGGCGGGGGGCCAAGAGACCCAGTACTTC. It is translated as CASSSKGRAGGQETQYF.

This sequence joins TRBV5-1 and TRBJ2-7; D might be TRBD1 (5 bases). This CDR3 has 14 residues. V dropped 1 base and J dropped 3 bases, with 11 bases sitting between them. Germline V gene sequence: CDR1 SGHRS, CDR2 YFSETQ. DNA for the CDR3: TGCGCCAGCAGCTTGAGGAGCAGGGACTACGAGCAGTACTTC. This gives the protein CASSLRSRDYEQYF.

The chain carries TRBV7-9 and TRBJ1-5; TRBD1 might be the D (6 bases). CDR3 length equals 14 residues. The V end lost 5 bases, the J end lost 3 bases, and 11 bases lay between the germline ends. Germline values: CDR1 SEHNR, CDR2 FQNEAQ (reference sequence). The CDR3 is CASSLTGNNQPQHF. DNA for the CDR3: TGTGCCAGCAGCCTCACAGGGAACAATCAGCCCCAGCATTTT. Based on the CDR3 plus reference TRBV7-9 and TRBJ1-5, the full variable domain is DTGVSQNPRHKITKRGQNVTFRCDPISEHNRLYWYRQTLGQGPEFLTYFQNEAQLEKSRLLSDRFSAERPKGSFSTLEIQRTEQGDSAMYLCASSLTGNNQPQHFGDGTRLSIL.

This CDR3 reads CATTGTGSYSPLHF. The CDR3 coding sequence is TGTGCCACCACCGGGACAGGATCATATTCACCCCTCCACTTT. The chain employs TRBV2 and TRBJ1-6; 8 bases are shared with TRBD1. The CDR3 consists of 14 residues. Trimming took 10 bases from V and 8 from J; bases not matched to a gene: 10. Germline V lookup: CDR1 SNHLY, CDR2 FYNNEI.

The rearrangement links TRBV5-8 to TRBJ2-7; the match to TRBD1 covers 8 bases. Germline V gene data show CDR1 as SGHTS and CDR2 as YDEGEE. CDR3 length: 14 amino acids. V dropped 3 bases and J dropped 0; count of bases not matched to a gene: 2. CDR3 DNA sequence: TGTGCCAGCAGCTGGACAGGGAGCTCCTACGAGCAGTACTTC. This gives the protein CASSWTGSSYEQYF.

The chain employs TRBV19 and TRBJ1-5; 7 bases align to TRBD1. The CDR3 is 14 amino acids. Germline V CDR1 and CDR2: LNHDA, SQIVND (reference sequence). The V and J ends lost 6 bases and 4 bases, in that order; junction bases with no gene match: 6. Here the CDR3 reads CASRMTGKNQPQHF. Here the CDR3 DNA reads TGTGCCAGTAGGATGACAGGGAAAAATCAGCCCCAGCATTTT.

The genes are TRBV6-5 and TRBJ1-2; 9 nucleotides align to TRBD1. V trimming: 7 bases; J trimming: 8 bases; junction bases outside the gene matches: 11. Germline CDR1 is MNHEY and CDR2 is SVGAGI. The CDR3 length is 14 residues. The chain's CDR3 is CASTLYRDREGYTF. The DNA of the CDR3 is TGTGCCAGCACTCTGTACCGGGACAGGGAGGGCTACACCTTC.

The chain employs TRBV7-9 and TRBJ1-4, with a weak D call TRBD1 (5 bases). V was shortened by 5 bases and J by 3 bases, with 22 bases between the two germline ends. Per the germline V gene, CDR1 is SEHNR and CDR2 is FQNEAQ (reference sequence). The CDR3 runs 18 residues. The chain's CDR3 is CASSPTPHPGLPNEKLFF. CDR3 coding DNA: TGTGCCAGCAGCCCGACGCCGCACCCGGGACTGCCTAATGAAAAACTGTTTTTT.

This sequence joins TRBV5-1 and TRBJ1-2; a weak D match, TRBD1 (5 bases). V was clipped by 0 bases and J by 8 bases, with 8 bases between them. Germline-derived CDR1 and CDR2 are SGHRS and YFSETQ. The CDR3 covers 12 residues. Here the CDR3 reads CASSLDTGGYTF. CDR3 sequence (DNA): TGCGCCAGCAGCTTGGACACAGGCGGCTACACCTTC.

The chain recombines TRBV5-1 with TRBJ2-3, with 16 bases lining up with TRBD2. Trimming at V came to 4 bases and at J to 5 bases, leaving 4 bases not matched to a gene. CDR1 is SGHRS and CDR2 is YFSETQ in the germline V gene. The CDR3 covers 16 residues. CDR3 DNA sequence: TGCGCCAGCAGCGAGGGACTAGCGGGGGGGGGAGATACGCAGTATTTT. It yields the protein CASSEGLAGGGDTQYF.

This chain uses TRBV6-1 with TRBJ1-5; 7 bases align to TRBD1. Per the germline V gene, CDR1 is MNHNS and CDR2 is SASEGT. The length of the CDR3 is 15 residues. The J segment lost 1 base and the V segment lost 6 bases, leaving 6 bases of the junction unmatched. CDR3 amino acids: CASRVQTGSNQPQHF. The CDR3 DNA reads TGTGCCAGCAGAGTCCAGACAGGGAGCAATCAGCCCCAGCATTTT.

The chain employs TRBV28 and TRBJ1-5; D possibly corresponds to TRBD1 (6 bases). The ends were cut back, 5 bases at V and 2 bases at J, with 16 bases in the middle. The CDR3 is 16 residues long. Per the germline V gene, CDR1 is MDHEN and CDR2 is SYDVKM. The CDR3 sequence: CASSTRQAYGNQPQHF. DNA for the CDR3: TGTGCCAGCAGTACCCGACAGGCTTATGGCAATCAGCCCCAGCATTTT.

This chain connects TRBV5-1 to TRBJ2-3; TRBD1 matches at 8 bases. With 1 base clipped from V and 4 bases from J, the junction kept 2 bases outside the gene matches. The length of the CDR3 is 14 residues. Germline V gene data show CDR1 as SGHRS and CDR2 as YFSETQ. The CDR3 sequence is CASSLQGAADTQYF. In nucleotides, the CDR3 is TGCGCCAGCAGCTTGCAGGGGGCAGCAGATACGCAGTATTTT.

V and J are TRBV7-9 and TRBJ2-1, with unresolved D. The V and J ends lost 4 bases and 0 bases respectively, with 10 bases between them. This CDR3 contains 15 residues. Looked up from germline, CDR1 is SEHNR and CDR2 is FQNEAQ (reference sequence). DNA for the CDR3: TGTGCCAGCAGCTCCCTACCGAGCTCCTACAATGAGCAGTTCTTC. This gives the protein CASSSLPSSYNEQFF.

This clone was seen just once. This chain joins TRBV28 and TRBJ2-5; the match to TRBD2 covers 7 bases. CDR1 is MDHEN, CDR2 SYDVKM, per germline. CDR3 length equals 13 residues. Germline trimming cut 5 bases from V and 2 bases from J; bases unmatched to any gene: 2. This CDR3 is CASSERGQETQYF. In DNA, the CDR3 is TGTGCCAGCAGTGAGCGGGGTCAAGAGACCCAGTACTTC.

V gene TRBV6-5 combines with J gene TRBJ2-1; TRBD1 is a possible D gene (6 bases). Trimming took off 4 bases at V and 4 bases at J, with 14 bases between the two ends. In germline, CDR1 is MNHEY, CDR2 SVGAGI. The CDR3 consists of 15 residues. The CDR3 nucleotides read TGTGCCAGCAGTTTCGACAGGTGGATGTACAATGAGCAGTTCTTC. It encodes CASSFDRWMYNEQFF.

This chain connects TRBV5-1 to TRBJ2-2; a possible D gene is TRBD1 (6 bases). CDR3 length equals 18 residues. V lost 4 bases to trimming and J lost 5 bases, with 24 bases between them. Germline assignment: CDR1 SGHRS and CDR2 YFSETQ. The CDR3 sequence is CASSPLAGTSIGTGELFF. CDR3 coding DNA: TGCGCCAGCAGCCCCTTAGCCGGGACATCTATTGGGACCGGGGAGCTGTTTTTT.

The rearrangement joins TRBV6-1 to TRBJ2-3; D is unresolved. The V gene's germline CDR1 is MNHNS and CDR2 SASEGT. This CDR3 is 13 amino acids long. The ends were cut back, 3 bases at V and 1 base at J, with 5 bases in the middle. The CDR3 bases are TGTGCCAGCAGTGATCCCGGCACAGATACGCAGTATTTT. This sequence encodes CASSDPGTDTQYF.

The chain couples TRBV7-9 to TRBJ2-7; 7 bases are a match to TRBD1. With V trimmed by 5 bases and J by 0 bases, 7 bases remained unmatched. This CDR3 contains 15 residues. Germline V gives CDR1 SEHNR, CDR2 FQNEAQ (reference sequence). The CDR3 spells CASSPDRVDSYEQYF. The CDR3 coding sequence is TGTGCCAGCAGCCCCGACAGGGTCGACTCCTACGAGCAGTACTTC.

The chain is built from TRBV29-1 and TRBJ2-7, with TRBD1 matching 11 bases. V lost 8 bases to trimming and J lost 4 bases; unmatched junction nucleotides: 13. CDR3 length: 15 amino acids. Germline V gene lookup returns CDR1 SQVTM and CDR2 ANQGSEA. The CDR3 here is CSCLAVGQGEYEQYF. In DNA, the CDR3 is TGCAGCTGCCTCGCGGTGGGACAGGGGGAGTACGAGCAGTACTTC.